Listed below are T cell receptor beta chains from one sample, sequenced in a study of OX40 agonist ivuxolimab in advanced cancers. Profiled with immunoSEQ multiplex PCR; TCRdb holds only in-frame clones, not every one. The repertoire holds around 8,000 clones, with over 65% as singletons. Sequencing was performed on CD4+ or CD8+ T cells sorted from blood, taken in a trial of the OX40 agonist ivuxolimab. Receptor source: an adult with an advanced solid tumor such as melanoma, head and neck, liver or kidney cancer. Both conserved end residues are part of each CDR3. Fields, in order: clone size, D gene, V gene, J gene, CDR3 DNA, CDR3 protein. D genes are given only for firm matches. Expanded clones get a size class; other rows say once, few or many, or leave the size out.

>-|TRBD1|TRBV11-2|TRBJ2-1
TGTGCCAGCACTCTAGGGACAGGGTGGTCCCCTCGCTCCTACAATGAGCAGTTCTTC
CASTLGTGWSPRSYNEQFF
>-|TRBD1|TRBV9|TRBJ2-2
TGTGCCAGCAGTGTGAAGGGGGCACCCGGGGAGCTGTTTTTT
CASSVKGAPGELFF
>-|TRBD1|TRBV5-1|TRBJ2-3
TGCGCCAGCAGCTTGGAGGGGGCCGGAGATACGCAGTATTTT
CASSLEGAGDTQYF
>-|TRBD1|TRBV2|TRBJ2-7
TGTGCCAGCAGCTCCCTCCGGGACAGGGTGGACCACGAGCAGTACTTC
CASSSLRDRVDHEQYF
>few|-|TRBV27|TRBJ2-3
TGTGCCAGCGCCATTGGGACTCCGCCAGATACGCAGTATTTT
CASAIGTPPDTQYF
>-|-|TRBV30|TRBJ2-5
TGTGCCTGGAGTGGGGTAGCGCTGGCTCAAGAGACCCAGTACTTC
CAWSGVALAQETQYF
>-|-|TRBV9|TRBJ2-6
TGTGCCAGCAGCTTACCGGTAGGAGGGGGCTCTGGGGCCAACGTCCTGACTTTC
CASSLPVGGGSGANVLTF
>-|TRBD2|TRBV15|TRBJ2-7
TGTGCCACCAGCAGAGTTGTGGTAGCGGGGTGGAACGAGCAGTACTTC
CATSRVVVAGWNEQYF
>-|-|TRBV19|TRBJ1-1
TGTGCCAGTACCTCAATACCCGGATTCGGAGAAGCTTTCTTT
CASTSIPGFGEAFF
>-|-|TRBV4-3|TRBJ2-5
TGCGCCAGCAGCCAAGGAGGGCGTGGGAGGGAGACCCAGTACTTC
CASSQGGRGRETQYF
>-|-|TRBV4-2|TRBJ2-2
TGTGCCAGCAGCCAAGGGACAGACAACACCGGGGAGCTGTTTTTT
CASSQGTDNTGELFF
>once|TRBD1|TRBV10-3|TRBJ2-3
TGTGCCATCAGGGACAGGGGGAGCACAGATACGCAGTATTTT
CAIRDRGSTDTQYF
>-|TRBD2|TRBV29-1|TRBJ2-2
TGCAGCGTTGAAGACCAGCGGGGGGGTTCCGCCGGGGAGCTGTTTTTT
CSVEDQRGGSAGELFF
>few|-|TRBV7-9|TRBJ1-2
TGTGCCAGCAGCTCCGTGAGCTCGTTCCAGTTTTATGGCTACACCTTC
CASSSVSSFQFYGYTF
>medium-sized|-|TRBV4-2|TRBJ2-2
TGTGCCAGCAGCCAAGAAGAGGGGACAACCGGGGAGCTGTTTTTT
CASSQEEGTTGELFF
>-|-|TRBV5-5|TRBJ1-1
TGTGCCAGCAGCTTATCAGGGAAGGGGAGCATGAACACTGAAGCTTTCTTT
CASSLSGKGSMNTEAFF
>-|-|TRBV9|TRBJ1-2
TGTGCCAGCAGCGTGGGGGCAGCCACCCTCTATGGCTACACCTTC
CASSVGAATLYGYTF
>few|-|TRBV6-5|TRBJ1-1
TGTGCCAGCAGGACCTCGGGGGGTGAAGCTTTCTTT
CASRTSGGEAFF
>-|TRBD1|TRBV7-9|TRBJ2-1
TGTGCCATCCTCCTCATAAGGGGACAGGTCAATGAGCAGTTCTTC
CAILLIRGQVNEQFF
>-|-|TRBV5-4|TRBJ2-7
TGTGCCAGCAGCTTGGCTCGGGGACCGTACGAGCAGTACTTC
CASSLARGPYEQYF
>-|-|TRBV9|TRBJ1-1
TGTGCCAGCAGCGTAGGGGGCAGTGAAGCTTTCTTT
CASSVGGSEAFF
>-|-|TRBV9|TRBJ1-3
TGTGCCAGCAGCGTAGGTTACGGAAACACCATATATTTT
CASSVGYGNTIYF
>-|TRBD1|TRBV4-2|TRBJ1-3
TGTGCCAGCAGCCAGCAGACAGGGAGAAACACCATATATTTT
CASSQQTGRNTIYF
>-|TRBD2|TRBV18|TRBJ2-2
TGTGCCAGCTCAAGGACCGGGACTAGCGGGACTAACACCGGGGAGCTGTTTTTT
CASSRTGTSGTNTGELFF
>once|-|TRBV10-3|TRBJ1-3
TGTGCCATCATGGTTACGAACACCATATATTTT
CAIMVTNTIYF
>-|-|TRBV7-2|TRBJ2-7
TGTGCCAGCAGCTTAGGAGACGGGGGTATGGTTCGAGAGCAGTACTTC
CASSLGDGGMVREQYF
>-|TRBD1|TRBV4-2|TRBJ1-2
TGTGCCAGCAGCTTGGTGCATAGACAGGGAGATGGCTACACCTTC
CASSLVHRQGDGYTF
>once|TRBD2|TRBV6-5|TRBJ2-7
TGTGCCAGCAGTACCCCTTTAGGGACTAGGTACGAGCAGTACTTC
CASSTPLGTRYEQYF
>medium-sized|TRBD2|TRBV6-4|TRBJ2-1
TGTGCCAGCAGTGACTCGGGCGGGGGGGATTACAATGAGCAGTTCTTC
CASSDSGGGDYNEQFF
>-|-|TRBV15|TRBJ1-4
TGTGCCACCACAGGGGAGGGGGAAAAACTGTTTTTT
CATTGEGEKLFF
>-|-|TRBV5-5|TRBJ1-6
TGTGCCAGCAGCTTGGCCGATTTGATCGAATCTTATAATTCACCCCTCCACTTT
CASSLADLIESYNSPLHF
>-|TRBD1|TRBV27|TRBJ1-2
TGTGCCAGCAGTTTATCTCGACAGGGGGCTTTCTATGGCTACACCTTC
CASSLSRQGAFYGYTF
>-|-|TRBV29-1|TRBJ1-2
TGCAGCGTTCCAAGGGACCCCCGCCTTGATGGCTACACCTTC
CSVPRDPRLDGYTF
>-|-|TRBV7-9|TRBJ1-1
TGTGCCAGCAGCCTGACTCCCATAGAAGCTTTCTTT
CASSLTPIEAFF
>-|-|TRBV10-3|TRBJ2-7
TGTGCCATCAGCTTTCGGGTGGACGAGCAGTACTTC
CAISFRVDEQYF
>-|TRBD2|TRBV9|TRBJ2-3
TGTGCCAGCAGCGTAGATAGCGGGGGGGGAGATACGCAGTATTTT
CASSVDSGGGDTQYF
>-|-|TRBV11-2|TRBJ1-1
TGTGCCAGCAGCTATACTACAGGGACTGAAGCTTTCTTT
CASSYTTGTEAFF
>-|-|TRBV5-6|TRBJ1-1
TGTGCCAGCCAGGAGATGGGGACTGAAGCTTTCTTT
CASQEMGTEAFF
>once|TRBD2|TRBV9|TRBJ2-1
TGTGCCAGCAACCCGTCGGGGGGAGTTCAGCATGAGCAGTTCTTC
CASNPSGGVQHEQFF
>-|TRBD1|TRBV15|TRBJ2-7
TGTGCCACCAGCAGTGTAACAGGGGAGAGCGAGCAGTACTTC
CATSSVTGESEQYF
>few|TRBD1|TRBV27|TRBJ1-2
TGTGCCAGCAGGAAAGCGACAGGGTACTATGGCTACACCTTC
CASRKATGYYGYTF
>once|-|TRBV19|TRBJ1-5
TGTGCCAGTAGTATTTTCGGGGAGAGCAATCAGCCCCAGCATTTT
CASSIFGESNQPQHF
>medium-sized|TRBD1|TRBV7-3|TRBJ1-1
TGTGCCAGCAGCTTGACCACAGGGGGGAACACTGAAGCTTTCTTT
CASSLTTGGNTEAFF
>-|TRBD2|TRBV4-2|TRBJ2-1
TGTGCCAGCAGCCAAATGTTAGCGGGGGCAATAGATGAGCAGTTCTTC
CASSQMLAGAIDEQFF